A selection of T cell receptor beta chains follows, all from one sample in a study of blood T cell repertoires in COVID-19. Method: immunoSEQ multiplex PCR; TCRdb's copy keeps in-frame clones and lacks some. The data contain roughly 500,000 clones, approximately 87% of them singletons. The sample was PBMCs or T cells enriched from blood (not recorded which). The receptors shown here come from a woman aged 40 to 55 who had recovered from COVID-19. Each CDR3 is given with its conserved first and last residue. Fields, in order: V gene, D gene, clone size, J gene, CDR3 protein, CDR3 DNA. A D gene is named only where the DNA matches it firmly. Part of the rows lack a size; the others show once, few, many or a class for expanded clones.

v_gene: TRBV10-3
d_gene: TRBD2
abundance: NA
j_gene: TRBJ2-3
CDR3aa: CAISGTRPSTDTQYF
CDR3nt: TGTGCCATCAGTGGGACTAGACCTAGCACAGATACGCAGTATTTT

v_gene: TRBV19
d_gene: TRBD1
abundance: NA
j_gene: TRBJ2-2
CDR3aa: CASRTGGYAGELFF
CDR3nt: TGTGCCAGTAGGACAGGGGGATACGCCGGGGAGCTGTTTTTT

v_gene: TRBV5-5
d_gene: NA
abundance: NA
j_gene: TRBJ2-7
CDR3aa: CASSLSGSGSYEQYF
CDR3nt: TGTGCCAGCAGCTTGAGTGGTAGCGGCAGTTACGAGCAGTACTTC

v_gene: TRBV3-1/TRBV3-2
d_gene: NA
abundance: few
j_gene: TRBJ1-1
CDR3aa: CASSQDREGDTEAFF
CDR3nt: TGTGCCAGCAGCCAAGACAGGGAGGGGGACACTGAAGCTTTCTTT

v_gene: TRBV5-1
d_gene: NA
abundance: NA
j_gene: TRBJ1-6
CDR3aa: CASSGGDSPLHF
CDR3nt: TGCGCCAGCAGCGGGGGGGATTCACCCCTCCACTTT

v_gene: TRBV18
d_gene: NA
abundance: once
j_gene: TRBJ1-5
CDR3aa: CASSPPGEGPQHF
CDR3nt: TGTGCCAGCTCACCACCCGGGGAAGGGCCCCAGCATTTT

v_gene: TRBV3-1/TRBV3-2
d_gene: TRBD1
abundance: many
j_gene: TRBJ1-5
CDR3aa: CASSHGTGAGQPQHF
CDR3nt: TGTGCCAGCAGCCATGGTACAGGGGCAGGGCAGCCCCAGCATTTT

v_gene: TRBV3-1/TRBV3-2
d_gene: NA
abundance: NA
j_gene: TRBJ1-6
CDR3aa: CASSNDRHNSPLHF
CDR3nt: TGTGCCAGCAGCAATGACAGGCATAATTCACCCCTCCACTTT

v_gene: TRBV7-2
d_gene: NA
abundance: NA
j_gene: TRBJ1-2
CDR3aa: CASSSTGHYGYTF
CDR3nt: TGTGCCAGCAGCTCCACAGGGCACTATGGCTACACCTTC

v_gene: TRBV28
d_gene: TRBD1
abundance: NA
j_gene: TRBJ1-1
CDR3aa: CASIEGANTEAFF
CDR3nt: TGTGCCAGCATAGAGGGGGCGAACACTGAAGCTTTCTTT

v_gene: TRBV27
d_gene: NA
abundance: NA
j_gene: TRBJ2-3
CDR3aa: CASSSPASVRPGTQYF
CDR3nt: TGTGCCAGCAGTTCCCCCGCCTCCGTGCGGCCGGGTACGCAGTATTTT

v_gene: TRBV5-8
d_gene: TRBD2
abundance: NA
j_gene: TRBJ2-4
CDR3aa: CASSPRTSGAKNIQYF
CDR3nt: TGTGCCAGCAGCCCCAGGACTAGCGGGGCCAAAAACATTCAGTACTTC

v_gene: TRBV4-1
d_gene: TRBD1
abundance: NA
j_gene: TRBJ1-2
CDR3aa: CASSPPGQVNYGYTF
CDR3nt: TGCGCCAGCAGCCCGCCGGGACAGGTTAACTATGGCTACACCTTC

v_gene: TRBV12-3/TRBV12-4
d_gene: TRBD1
abundance: few
j_gene: TRBJ1-1
CDR3aa: CASSLDRHTEAFF
CDR3nt: TGTGCCAGCAGCCTGGACAGGCACACTGAAGCTTTCTTT

v_gene: TRBV24-1
d_gene: NA
abundance: NA
j_gene: TRBJ2-2
CDR3aa: CATSDPTLLDGELFF
CDR3nt: TGTGCCACCAGTGATCCCACCCTTTTAGACGGGGAGCTGTTTTTT

v_gene: TRBV12-3/TRBV12-4
d_gene: NA
abundance: NA
j_gene: TRBJ2-7
CDR3aa: CASNPGVVYEQYF
CDR3nt: TGTGCCAGCAACCCGGGAGTTGTTTACGAGCAGTACTTC

v_gene: TRBV30
d_gene: TRBD1
abundance: NA
j_gene: TRBJ1-5
CDR3aa: CAWSEGTGLGNQPQHF
CDR3nt: TGTGCCTGGAGTGAGGGGACAGGGCTGGGCAATCAGCCCCAGCATTTT

v_gene: TRBV4-3
d_gene: NA
abundance: NA
j_gene: TRBJ2-7
CDR3aa: CASSQDFRGGYEQYF
CDR3nt: TGCGCCAGCAGCCAAGATTTTAGGGGAGGATACGAGCAGTACTTC

v_gene: TRBV7-9
d_gene: TRBD2
abundance: NA
j_gene: TRBJ2-7
CDR3aa: CASSGGLAPTYEQYF
CDR3nt: TGTGCCAGCAGCGGGGGACTAGCGCCGACCTACGAGCAGTACTTC

v_gene: TRBV29-1
d_gene: NA
abundance: NA
j_gene: TRBJ1-5
CDR3aa: CSVAGNRNQPQHF
CDR3nt: TGCAGCGTTGCAGGGAACAGAAATCAGCCCCAGCATTTT

v_gene: TRBV7-8
d_gene: TRBD2
abundance: NA
j_gene: TRBJ2-7
CDR3aa: CASSLSTSGGIYEQYF
CDR3nt: TGTGCCAGCAGCTTATCTACTAGCGGGGGTATCTACGAGCAGTACTTC

v_gene: TRBV3-1/TRBV3-2
d_gene: TRBD1
abundance: NA
j_gene: TRBJ2-7
CDR3aa: CASSQVPTGYLNEQYF
CDR3nt: TGTGCCAGCAGCCAAGTCCCGACAGGGTATTTGAACGAGCAGTACTTC

v_gene: TRBV19
d_gene: NA
abundance: NA
j_gene: TRBJ1-4
CDR3aa: CASSTQTGFYEKLFF
CDR3nt: TGTGCCAGTAGTACCCAGACAGGTTTTTATGAAAAACTGTTTTTT

v_gene: TRBV19
d_gene: TRBD1
abundance: NA
j_gene: TRBJ1-4
CDR3aa: CASSTRQGSLSNEKLFF
CDR3nt: TGTGCCAGTAGTACCAGACAGGGTTCGTTATCTAATGAAAAACTGTTTTTT

v_gene: TRBV24-1
d_gene: NA
abundance: NA
j_gene: TRBJ1-4
CDR3aa: CATSKPGEGEKLFF
CDR3nt: TGTGCCACCAGCAAGCCGGGGGAAGGAGAAAAACTGTTTTTT

v_gene: TRBV19
d_gene: TRBD1
abundance: NA
j_gene: TRBJ1-2
CDR3aa: CASSIRDRGGYGYTF
CDR3nt: TGTGCCAGTAGTATAAGGGACAGGGGAGGCTATGGCTACACCTTC

v_gene: TRBV7-9
d_gene: TRBD2
abundance: NA
j_gene: TRBJ2-1
CDR3aa: CASSLDGRELPWNEQFF
CDR3nt: TGTGCCAGCAGCTTAGACGGGCGGGAGCTCCCTTGGAATGAGCAGTTCTTC

v_gene: TRBV11-3
d_gene: NA
abundance: few
j_gene: TRBJ1-1
CDR3aa: CASSLRGSNTEAFF
CDR3nt: TGTGCCAGCAGCTTACGCGGCAGCAACACTGAAGCTTTCTTT

v_gene: TRBV5-1
d_gene: NA
abundance: NA
j_gene: TRBJ1-2
CDR3aa: CASSLALVGARGDYGYTF
CDR3nt: TGCGCCAGCAGCTTGGCTTTGGTGGGCGCTAGGGGCGACTATGGCTACACCTTC

v_gene: TRBV10-3
d_gene: TRBD2
abundance: NA
j_gene: TRBJ2-2
CDR3aa: CAISESGLAGGPRTGELFF
CDR3nt: TGTGCCATCAGTGAGTCCGGACTAGCGGGAGGGCCTCGCACCGGGGAGCTGTTTTTT

v_gene: TRBV7-2
d_gene: NA
abundance: few
j_gene: TRBJ1-3
CDR3aa: CASSLVLLDSGNTIYF
CDR3nt: TGTGCCAGCAGCTTAGTTTTACTTGACTCTGGAAACACCATATATTTT

v_gene: TRBV7-2
d_gene: NA
abundance: NA
j_gene: TRBJ2-3
CDR3aa: CASSLDYVTDTQYF
CDR3nt: TGTGCCAGCAGCCTGGACTATGTCACAGATACGCAGTATTTT

v_gene: TRBV2
d_gene: NA
abundance: NA
j_gene: TRBJ1-2
CDR3aa: CASSEGQYYGYTF
CDR3nt: TGTGCCAGCAGTGAAGGGCAGTACTATGGCTACACCTTC

v_gene: TRBV12-5
d_gene: TRBD2
abundance: NA
j_gene: TRBJ2-7
CDR3aa: CASGLPPGLGSYEQYF
CDR3nt: TGTGCTAGTGGTTTGCCACCGGGACTAGGTAGCTACGAGCAGTACTTC

v_gene: TRBV19
d_gene: NA
abundance: NA
j_gene: TRBJ1-1
CDR3aa: CASRPRQLNTEAFF
CDR3nt: TGTGCCAGTAGACCCAGACAGCTGAACACTGAAGCTTTCTTT

v_gene: TRBV10-1
d_gene: NA
abundance: once
j_gene: TRBJ2-1
CDR3aa: CASRGMDSEQFF
CDR3nt: TGCGCCAGCCGAGGGATGGACAGTGAGCAGTTCTTC

v_gene: TRBV5-1
d_gene: NA
abundance: NA
j_gene: TRBJ2-5
CDR3aa: CASSLGTNSPRVTQYF
CDR3nt: TGCGCCAGCAGCTTGGGGACTAATAGCCCCAGGGTGACCCAGTACTTC

v_gene: TRBV7-2
d_gene: NA
abundance: NA
j_gene: TRBJ1-2
CDR3aa: CASSSRSYGYTF
CDR3nt: TGTGCCAGCAGTTCCCGGTCCTATGGCTACACCTTC

v_gene: TRBV5-1
d_gene: NA
abundance: NA
j_gene: TRBJ2-1
CDR3aa: CASSLVAGSYNEQFF
CDR3nt: TGCGCCAGCAGCTTGGTGGCGGGCTCCTACAATGAGCAGTTCTTC

v_gene: TRBV5-1
d_gene: NA
abundance: NA
j_gene: TRBJ2-3
CDR3aa: CASSLARGGRSTDTQYF
CDR3nt: TGCGCCAGCAGCTTGGCCAGGGGCGGCCGAAGCACAGATACGCAGTATTTT

v_gene: TRBV7-9
d_gene: TRBD2
abundance: NA
j_gene: TRBJ2-5
CDR3aa: CASSPGTGGLAGVETQYF
CDR3nt: TGTGCCAGCAGCCCTGGGACAGGGGGACTAGCGGGAGTTGAGACCCAGTACTTC

v_gene: TRBV6-1
d_gene: TRBD1
abundance: NA
j_gene: TRBJ2-7
CDR3aa: CASSATFPGQGIRRKYEQYF
CDR3nt: TGTGCCAGCAGTGCCACCTTCCCGGGACAGGGAATAAGACGGAAATACGAGCAGTACTTC

v_gene: TRBV7-8
d_gene: TRBD1
abundance: NA
j_gene: TRBJ2-4
CDR3aa: CASSSIQGAKNIQYF
CDR3nt: TGTGCCAGCAGCTCGATACAGGGGGCCAAAAACATTCAGTACTTC

v_gene: TRBV6-5
d_gene: NA
abundance: once
j_gene: TRBJ1-6
CDR3aa: CAIRLRGNSPLHF
CDR3nt: TGTGCCATACGGCTTCGGGGGAATTCACCCCTCCACTTT

v_gene: TRBV9
d_gene: NA
abundance: NA
j_gene: TRBJ2-5
CDR3aa: CASSLRTSGETQYF
CDR3nt: TGTGCCAGCAGCCTTCGTACGTCGGGGGAGACCCAGTACTTC

v_gene: TRBV28
d_gene: NA
abundance: NA
j_gene: TRBJ1-1
CDR3aa: CATQNTEAFF
CDR3nt: TGTGCCACCCAGAACACTGAAGCTTTCTTT

v_gene: TRBV11-3
d_gene: TRBD1
abundance: NA
j_gene: TRBJ1-1
CDR3aa: CASRDHDRVTEAFF
CDR3nt: TGTGCCAGCAGGGATCACGACAGGGTAACTGAAGCTTTCTTT